Listed below are T cell receptor beta chains from one sample, sequenced in a study of blood T cell repertoires in COVID-19. Repertoires were generated with immunoSEQ multiplex PCR, while TCRdb's copy carries only in-frame clones and drops some. The table shows roughly 200,000 clones, with 65% to 90% occurring only once. The sequencing sample was made of PBMCs or T cells enriched from blood (not recorded which). These receptors all stem from a woman in her thirties or forties with acute COVID-19. Each CDR3 is given with its conserved first and last residue. D genes are given only for firm matches. Clone size is given for some rows only: seen once, a few or many times, or a class if the clone is expanded.

length | size | J | D | V | CDR3 | DNA
15 | few | TRBJ2-7 | TRBD1 | TRBV9 | CASSATGDRGYEQYF | TGTGCCAGCAGCGCAACCGGGGACAGGGGATACGAGCAGTACTTC
16 | - | TRBJ1-5 | - | TRBV19 | CASSIPRGQRNQPQHF | TGTGCCAGTAGTATACCAAGGGGACAACGAAATCAGCCCCAGCATTTT
15 | - | TRBJ2-6 | - | TRBV11-2 | CASSSAGYGANVLTF | TGTGCCAGCAGCTCCGCAGGGTACGGGGCCAACGTCCTGACTTTC
15 | - | TRBJ2-2 | - | TRBV4-1 | CASSQWGPGTGELFF | TGCGCCAGCAGCCAATGGGGCCCCGGGACCGGGGAGCTGTTTTTT
13 | - | TRBJ1-5 | - | TRBV27 | CASSLRGNQPQHF | TGTGCCAGCAGTCTTCGGGGCAATCAGCCCCAGCATTTT
13 | - | TRBJ1-2 | - | TRBV12-3/TRBV12-4 | CASSSPDGNGYTF | TGTGCCAGCAGCTCCCCGGACGGGAATGGCTACACCTTC
16 | - | TRBJ1-5 | - | TRBV6-2/TRBV6-3 | CASSYSTGSHNQPQHF | TGTGCCAGCAGTTACTCTACAGGGTCTCACAATCAGCCCCAGCATTTT
17 | - | TRBJ2-1 | TRBD2 | TRBV3-1/TRBV3-2 | CASSQGIGTSGRNEQFF | TGTGCCAGCAGCCAAGGGATCGGGACTAGCGGGAGAAATGAGCAGTTCTTC
16 | - | TRBJ2-3 | - | TRBV7-2 | CASSLEALPITDTQYF | TGTGCCAGCAGCTTAGAAGCCCTACCCATAACAGATACGCAGTATTTT
14 | - | TRBJ2-7 | - | TRBV6-5 | CASTKRDSSYEQYF | TGTGCCAGCACCAAACGGGACTCAAGCTACGAGCAGTACTTC
14 | - | TRBJ1-6 | - | TRBV3-1/TRBV3-2 | CASSQAAGLSPLHF | TGTGCCAGCAGCCAAGCGGCAGGGCTCTCACCCCTCCACTTT
14 | - | TRBJ1-3 | - | TRBV7-9 | CASSQASSGNTIYF | TGTGCCAGCAGTCAGGCATCGAGCGGAAACACCATATATTTT
14 | - | TRBJ2-7 | - | TRBV7-2 | CASSLVTGVYEQYF | TGTGCCAGCAGCTTAGTTACAGGAGTCTACGAGCAGTACTTC
15 | - | TRBJ1-1 | - | TRBV21-1 | CASSRLRGERDEAFF | TGTGCCAGCAGCAGACTCCGGGGGGAAAGGGATGAAGCTTTCTTT
15 | once | TRBJ2-7 | - | TRBV19 | CASSPTQGNAHEQYF | TGTGCCAGTAGTCCGACACAGGGAAACGCCCACGAGCAGTACTTC
14 | - | TRBJ2-2 | - | TRBV11-2 | CASSLGGVTGELFF | TGTGCCAGCAGCTTAGGCGGGGTTACCGGGGAGCTGTTTTTT
13 | - | TRBJ1-2 | - | TRBV30 | CAWTGMGSYGYTF | TGTGCCTGGACGGGTATGGGGAGCTATGGCTACACCTTC
13 | - | TRBJ2-7 | - | TRBV28 | CASTGGSSYEQYF | TGTGCCAGCACGGGGGGCAGCTCCTACGAGCAGTACTTC
13 | - | TRBJ1-2 | TRBD1 | TRBV27 | CASSFAGGNGYTF | TGTGCCAGCAGTTTCGCAGGGGGGAATGGCTACACCTTC
15 | - | TRBJ2-4 | TRBD1 | TRBV2 | CASRGQGALRNIQYF | TGTGCCAGCAGAGGACAGGGGGCCTTACGGAACATTCAGTACTTC
11 | - | TRBJ2-7 | TRBD1 | TRBV29-1 | CSVGQGGEQYF | TGCAGCGTGGGACAGGGCGGGGAGCAGTACTTC
15 | - | TRBJ2-3 | TRBD2 | TRBV29-1 | CSVERTSGSTDTQYF | TGCAGCGTTGAAAGGACTAGCGGTAGCACAGATACGCAGTATTTT
12 | - | TRBJ2-7 | - | TRBV29-1 | CSVEETGREQYF | TGCAGCGTCGAGGAAACAGGGCGCGAGCAGTACTTC
17 | - | TRBJ2-3 | TRBD1 | TRBV7-9 | CASSLKWRTGYTDTQYF | TGTGCCAGCAGCTTAAAATGGAGGACAGGTTACACAGATACGCAGTATTTT
16 | few | TRBJ1-5 | TRBD1 | TRBV3-1/TRBV3-2 | CASSQGPGGINQPQHF | TGTGCCAGCAGCCAAGGACCAGGGGGGATCAATCAGCCCCAGCATTTT
16 | - | TRBJ1-1 | TRBD1 | TRBV5-1 | CASSLGGTEPNTEAFF | TGCGCCAGCAGCTTGGGGGGGACAGAACCGAACACTGAAGCTTTCTTT
15 | - | TRBJ1-1 | - | TRBV6-5 | CASSYLLSLNTEAFF | TGTGCCAGCAGTTATCTCCTGAGCCTCAACACTGAAGCTTTCTTT
15 | few | TRBJ2-1 | - | TRBV18 | CASSPPLSSYNEQFF | TGTGCCAGCTCACCGCCACTGAGCTCCTACAATGAGCAGTTCTTC
14 | - | TRBJ1-2 | TRBD1 | TRBV7-9 | CASSSGQANYGYTF | TGTGCCAGCAGCTCGGGACAGGCTAACTATGGCTACACCTTC
12 | - | TRBJ2-1 | - | TRBV5-1 | CASSFQGSEQFF | TGCGCCAGCAGCTTTCAGGGCAGTGAGCAGTTCTTC
14 | - | TRBJ1-1 | TRBD1 | TRBV18 | CASANLQGSTEAFF | TGTGCCAGCGCCAACTTACAGGGGAGCACTGAAGCTTTCTTT
17 | - | TRBJ1-6 | - | TRBV19 | CASSRTGGTRGNSPLHF | TGTGCCAGTAGTCGAACGGGGGGGACACGGGGGAATTCACCCCTCCACTTT
12 | once | TRBJ2-7 | - | TRBV7-8 | CASSPRAGEQYF | TGTGCCAGCAGCCCGAGGGCTGGCGAGCAGTACTTC
15 | - | TRBJ2-1 | - | TRBV27 | CASSPPGLVYNEQFF | TGTGCCAGCAGTCCTCCGGGACTGGTATACAATGAGCAGTTCTTC
13 | - | TRBJ2-7 | - | TRBV27 | CASSLGDSYEQYF | TGTGCCAGCAGTTTGGGCGATTCCTACGAGCAGTACTTC
12 | - | TRBJ2-5 | - | TRBV15 | CATSSRGETQYF | TGTGCCACCAGCTCGAGAGGGGAGACCCAGTACTTC
13 | - | TRBJ2-5 | TRBD1 | TRBV9 | CASSTDREETQYF | TGTGCCAGCAGCACAGACAGGGAAGAGACCCAGTACTTC
14 | - | TRBJ2-7 | - | TRBV18 | CASSPRDSSYEQYF | TGTGCCAGCTCACCACGAGACTCGTCCTACGAGCAGTACTTC
14 | once | TRBJ1-2 | TRBD1 | TRBV24-1 | CATSDPRTGYGYTF | TGTGCCACCAGTGATCCCCGGACAGGCTATGGCTACACCTTC
17 | - | TRBJ2-7 | TRBD2 | TRBV7-9 | CASSSRGTSENPYEQYF | TGTGCCAGCAGCTCTAGGGGGACTAGCGAGAACCCCTACGAGCAGTACTTC
14 | few | TRBJ2-7 | TRBD1 | TRBV18 | CASSGGQTTGEQYF | TGTGCCAGCTCAGGGGGACAGACGACCGGAGAGCAGTACTTC